This T cell receptor (beta chain) is from a study of T-cell memory formation after mild COVID-19. On this clonotype itself: What it binds is unknown. One junction end does not reproduce the germline sequence, and a read error may be involved.

One entry per CDR3 protein results from TCRdb running MiXCR on the 5' RACE reads. The sample includes approximately 400,000 distinct CDR3 sequences, around 24% of them seen just once. The CDR3 has 12 amino acids. Germline CDR1 is LNHNV and CDR2 is YYDKDF (reference sequence). Regarding the study as a whole: Among contracting clones, CD4+ were mainly CM/EM and CD8+ enriched in EMRA.

The specimen sequenced was PBMCs or a T cell subset sorted from them (not recorded which). The source of this sequence is an adult woman who had mild COVID-19 (a few samples of this study predate the infection). Cell type and time point are not known. The gene calls are TRBV15 and TRBJ1-4, with D unresolved. This CDR3 is CATSRFGGRKGF. For the CDR3, the DNA is TGTGCCACCAGCAGGTTCGGAGGGAGAAAGGGTTTT.